This TCR beta chain was sequenced for a study of OX40 agonist ivuxolimab in advanced cancers. Across the whole study: In this trial design, patients received ivuxolimab intravenously at 0.01 to 10 mg/kg every 2 weeks. Having had anti-PD-1, anti-PD-L1 or anti-CTLA-4 therapy before was allowed, and over 35% had some. Every patient in dose escalation had hepatocellular carcinoma, melanoma, renal cell or head and neck cancer.

TCRdb's copy holds only in-frame clones and misses some; the assay was immunoSEQ multiplex PCR. The data hold approximately 82,000 clones, with around 85% observed a single time. The CDR3 loop spans 13 amino acids. Here the sequenced sample was CD4+ or CD8+ T cells sorted from blood, taken in a trial of the OX40 agonist ivuxolimab. V usage is TRBV21-1 and J usage is TRBJ1-1. TRBV21-1 is noted as a pseudogene. The source is an adult with an advanced solid tumor such as melanoma, head and neck, liver or kidney cancer. CDR3 nucleotides: TGTGCCAGCAGCAAAACGGGGAAGGCTGAAGCTTTCTTT. It encodes CASSKTGKAEAFF.